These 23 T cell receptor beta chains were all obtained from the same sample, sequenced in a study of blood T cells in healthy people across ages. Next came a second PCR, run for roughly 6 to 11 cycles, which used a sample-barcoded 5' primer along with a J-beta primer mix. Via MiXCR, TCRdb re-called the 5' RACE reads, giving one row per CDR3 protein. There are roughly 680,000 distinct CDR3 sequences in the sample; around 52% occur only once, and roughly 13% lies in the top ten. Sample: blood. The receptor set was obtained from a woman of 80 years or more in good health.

The DNA for the CDR3 is TGTGCCAGCAGGGCAGGGGGCGGCTCGGATACGCAGTATTTT. Translation gives CASRAGGGSDTQYF. The V call is TRBV6-6, the J call TRBJ2-3; 8 nucleotides line up with TRBD1. This CDR3 region has 14 residues. Per germline, CDR1 MNHNY and CDR2 SVGAGI (reference sequence). After removal of 6 bases from V and 6 bases from J, the junction contained 8 bases not matched to a gene.

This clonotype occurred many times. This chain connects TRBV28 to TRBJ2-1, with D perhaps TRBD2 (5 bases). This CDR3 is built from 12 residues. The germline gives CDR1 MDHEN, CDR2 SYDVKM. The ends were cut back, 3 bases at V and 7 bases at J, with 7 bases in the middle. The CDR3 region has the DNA TGTGCCAGCAGTTTCCGGGAAAATGAGCAGTTCTTC. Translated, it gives CASSFRENEQFF.

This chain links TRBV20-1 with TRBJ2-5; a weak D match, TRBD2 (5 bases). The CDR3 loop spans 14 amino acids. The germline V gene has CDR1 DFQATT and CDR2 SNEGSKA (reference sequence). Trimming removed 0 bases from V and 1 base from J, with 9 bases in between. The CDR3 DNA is TGCAGTGCTAGAGATTGGCTAGCCCAAGAGACCCAGTACTTC. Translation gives CSARDWLAQETQYF.

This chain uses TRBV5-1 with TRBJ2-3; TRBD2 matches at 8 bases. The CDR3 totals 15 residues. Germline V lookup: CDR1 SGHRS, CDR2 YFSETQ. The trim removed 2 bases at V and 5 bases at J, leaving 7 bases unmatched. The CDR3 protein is CASSLASGGLDTQYF. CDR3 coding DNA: TGCGCCAGCAGCTTAGCCAGCGGGGGCTTAGATACGCAGTATTTT.

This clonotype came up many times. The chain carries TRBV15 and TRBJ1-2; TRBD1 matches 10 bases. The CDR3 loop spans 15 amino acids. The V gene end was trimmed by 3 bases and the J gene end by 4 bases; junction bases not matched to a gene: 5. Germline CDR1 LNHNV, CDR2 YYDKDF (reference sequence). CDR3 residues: CATSRTGGRGYGYTF. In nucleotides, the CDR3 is TGTGCCACCAGCAGGACAGGGGGCAGAGGCTATGGCTACACCTTC.

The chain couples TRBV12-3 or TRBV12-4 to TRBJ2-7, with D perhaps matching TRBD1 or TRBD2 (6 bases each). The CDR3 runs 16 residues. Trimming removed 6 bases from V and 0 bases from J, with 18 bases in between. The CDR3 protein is CASSPTGGGFSYEQYF. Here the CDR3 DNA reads TGTGCCAGCAGCCCCACTGGAGGGGGTTTCTCCTACGAGCAGTACTTC.

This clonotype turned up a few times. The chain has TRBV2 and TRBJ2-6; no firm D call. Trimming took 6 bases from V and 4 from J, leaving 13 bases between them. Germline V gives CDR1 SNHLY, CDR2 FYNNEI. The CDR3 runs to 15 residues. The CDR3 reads CASRDGAVGANVLTF. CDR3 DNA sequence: TGTGCCAGCAGGGACGGAGCCGTCGGGGCCAACGTCCTGACTTTC. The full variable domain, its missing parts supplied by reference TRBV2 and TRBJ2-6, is EPEVTQTPSHQVTQMGQEVILRCVPISNHLYFYWYRQILGQKVEFLVSFYNNEISEKSEIFDDQFSVERPDGSNFTLKIRSTKLEDSAMYFCASRDGAVGANVLTFGAGSRLTVL.

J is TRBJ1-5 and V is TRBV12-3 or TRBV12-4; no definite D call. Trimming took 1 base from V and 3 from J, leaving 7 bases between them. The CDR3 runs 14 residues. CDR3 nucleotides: TGTGCCAGCAGTTTAGTAACACCCAATCAGCCCCAGCATTTT. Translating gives CASSLVTPNQPQHF.

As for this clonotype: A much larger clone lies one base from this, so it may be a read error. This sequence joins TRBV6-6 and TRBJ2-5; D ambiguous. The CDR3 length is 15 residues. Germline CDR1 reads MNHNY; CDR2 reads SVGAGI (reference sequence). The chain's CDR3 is CAGSTAAARGNEQYF. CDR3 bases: TGTGCCGGCAGTACCGCGGCGGCTAGAGGCAATGAGCAGTACTTC.

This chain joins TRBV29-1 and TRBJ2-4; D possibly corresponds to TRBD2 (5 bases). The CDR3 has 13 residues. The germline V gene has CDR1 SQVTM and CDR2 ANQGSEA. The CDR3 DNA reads TGCACCATCTCGGCTAGCCTCTCCAATGAGCAGTACTTC. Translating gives CTISASLSNEQYF.

This CDR3 reads CASSLIAGGGTGELFF. The CDR3 coding sequence is TGTGCCAGCAGCCTTATAGCGGGAGGAGGCACCGGGGAGCTGTTTTTT. The chain combines TRBV3-1 with TRBJ2-2; 10 bases align to TRBD2. Trimming removed 4 bases from V and 4 bases from J; junction bases left unmatched: 6. Germline assignment: CDR1 LGHDT and CDR2 YNNKEL (reference sequence). The CDR3 extends over 16 amino acids. The full variable domain, rest sourced from reference TRBV3-1 and TRBJ2-2, is DTAVSQTPKYLVTQMGNDKSIKCEQNLGHDTMYWYKQDSKKFLKIMFSYNNKELIINETVPNRFSPKSPDKAHLNLHINSLELGDSAVYFCASSLIAGGGTGELFFGEGSRLTVL.

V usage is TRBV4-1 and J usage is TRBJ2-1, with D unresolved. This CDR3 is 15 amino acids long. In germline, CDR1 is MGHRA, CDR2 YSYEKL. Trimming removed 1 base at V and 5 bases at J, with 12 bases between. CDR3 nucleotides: TGCGCCAGCAGCCAAGTCGGTCTGGCCAACAATGAGCAGTTCTTC. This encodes CASSQVGLANNEQFF.

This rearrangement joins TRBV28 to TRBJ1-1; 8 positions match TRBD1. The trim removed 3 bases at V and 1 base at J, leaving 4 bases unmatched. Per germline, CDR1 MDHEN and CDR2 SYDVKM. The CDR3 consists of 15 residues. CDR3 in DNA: TGTGCCAGCAGTTTCCCCGACAGGGGGAACACTGAAGCTTTCTTT. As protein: CASSFPDRGNTEAFF.

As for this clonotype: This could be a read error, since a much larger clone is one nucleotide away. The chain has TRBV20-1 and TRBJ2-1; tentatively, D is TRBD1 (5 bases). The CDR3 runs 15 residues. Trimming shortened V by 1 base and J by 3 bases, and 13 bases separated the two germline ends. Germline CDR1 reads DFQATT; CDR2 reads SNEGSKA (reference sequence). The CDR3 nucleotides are TGCAGTGCTAGAGGTCCCAGGGAAGGCTACAATGAGCAGTTCTTC. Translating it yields CSARGPREGYNEQFF.

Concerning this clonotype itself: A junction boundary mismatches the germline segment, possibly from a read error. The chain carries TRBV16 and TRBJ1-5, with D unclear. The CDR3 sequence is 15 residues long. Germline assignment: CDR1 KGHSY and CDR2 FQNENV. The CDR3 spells CTSSQSFASNQPQHF. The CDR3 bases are TGTACCAGCAGCCAATCGTTCGCCAGCAATCAGCCCCAGCATTTT.

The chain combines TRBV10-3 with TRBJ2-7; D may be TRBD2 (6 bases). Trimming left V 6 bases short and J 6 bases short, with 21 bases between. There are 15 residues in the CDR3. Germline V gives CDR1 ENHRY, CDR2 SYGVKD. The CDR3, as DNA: TGTGCCATCAGCCCCGGGACTTTAATTCCCCCCGAGCAGTACTTC. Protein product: CAISPGTLIPPEQYF.

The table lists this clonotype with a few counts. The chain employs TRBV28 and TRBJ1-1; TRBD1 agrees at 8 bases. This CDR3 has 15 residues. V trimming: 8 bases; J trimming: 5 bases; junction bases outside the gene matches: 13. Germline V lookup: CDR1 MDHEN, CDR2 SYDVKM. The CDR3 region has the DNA TGTGCCAGCTGTCAGGTCAGGGGGCGGCGGACTGAAGCTTTCTTT. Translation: CASCQVRGRRTEAFF.

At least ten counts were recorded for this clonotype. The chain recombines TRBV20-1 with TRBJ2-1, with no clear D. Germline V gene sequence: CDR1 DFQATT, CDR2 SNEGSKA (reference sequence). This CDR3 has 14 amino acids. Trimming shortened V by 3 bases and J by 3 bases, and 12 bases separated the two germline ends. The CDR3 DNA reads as TGCAGTGCTAGCAGAGACATGAGCTACAATGAGCAGTTCTTC. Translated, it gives CSASRDMSYNEQFF.

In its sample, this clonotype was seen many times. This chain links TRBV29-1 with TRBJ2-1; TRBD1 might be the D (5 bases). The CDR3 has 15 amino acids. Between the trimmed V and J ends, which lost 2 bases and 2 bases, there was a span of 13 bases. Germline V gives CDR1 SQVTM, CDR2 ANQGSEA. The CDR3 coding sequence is TGCAGCGTTGAAAAAGGGGAACAACCCTACAATGAGCAGTTCTTC. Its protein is CSVEKGEQPYNEQFF.

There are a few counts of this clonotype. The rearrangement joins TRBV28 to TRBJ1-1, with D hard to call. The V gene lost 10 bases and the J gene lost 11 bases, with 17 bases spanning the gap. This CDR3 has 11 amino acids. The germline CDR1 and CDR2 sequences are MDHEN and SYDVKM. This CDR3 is CATERHLLAFF. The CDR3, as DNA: TGTGCCACCGAACGACATCTCCTGGCTTTCTTT.

Here the CDR3 reads CASIKTRRRYTGELFF. CDR3 coding DNA: TGTGCCAGCATCAAGACCCGCAGAAGATACACCGGGGAGCTGTTTTTT. V usage is TRBV28 and J usage is TRBJ2-2; D is unresolved. The germline V gene encodes CDR1 MDHEN and CDR2 SYDVKM. The CDR3 length is 16 residues. Deletions cut 7 bases from V and 3 bases from J, with 18 bases between.

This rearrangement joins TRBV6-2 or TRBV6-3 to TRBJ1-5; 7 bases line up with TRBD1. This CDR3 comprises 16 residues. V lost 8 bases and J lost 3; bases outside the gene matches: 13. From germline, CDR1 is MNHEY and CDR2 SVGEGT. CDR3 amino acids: CASGRDSRRDNQPQHF. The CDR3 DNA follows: TGTGCCAGCGGACGGGACAGCCGAAGGGACAATCAGCCCCAGCATTTT.

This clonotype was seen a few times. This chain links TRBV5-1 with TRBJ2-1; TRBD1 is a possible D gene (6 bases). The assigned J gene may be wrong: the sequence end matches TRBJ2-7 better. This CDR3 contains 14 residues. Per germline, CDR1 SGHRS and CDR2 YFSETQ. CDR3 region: CASSPLEGDNEQYF. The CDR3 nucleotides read TGCGCCAGCAGCCCCCTTGAAGGGGACAATGAGCAGTACTTC.